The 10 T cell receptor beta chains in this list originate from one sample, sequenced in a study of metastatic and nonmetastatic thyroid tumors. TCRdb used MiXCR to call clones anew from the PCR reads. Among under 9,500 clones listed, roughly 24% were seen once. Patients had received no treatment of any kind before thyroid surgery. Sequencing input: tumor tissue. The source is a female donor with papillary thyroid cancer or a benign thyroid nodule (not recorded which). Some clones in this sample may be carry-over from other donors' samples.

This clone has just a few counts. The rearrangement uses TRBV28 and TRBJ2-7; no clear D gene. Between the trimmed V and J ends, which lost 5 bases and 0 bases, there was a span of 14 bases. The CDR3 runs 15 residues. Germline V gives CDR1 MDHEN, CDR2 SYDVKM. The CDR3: CASSPLYPSSYEQYF. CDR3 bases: TGTGCCAGCAGTCCCCTCTACCCGAGCTCCTACGAGCAGTACTTC.

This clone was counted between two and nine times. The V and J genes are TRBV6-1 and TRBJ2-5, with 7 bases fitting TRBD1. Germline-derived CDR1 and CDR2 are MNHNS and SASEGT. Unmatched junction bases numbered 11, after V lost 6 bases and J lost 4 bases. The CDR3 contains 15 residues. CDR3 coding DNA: TGTGCCAGCAGCAGAATGCCCGGACAGGTAGAGACCCAGTACTTC. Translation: CASSRMPGQVETQYF.

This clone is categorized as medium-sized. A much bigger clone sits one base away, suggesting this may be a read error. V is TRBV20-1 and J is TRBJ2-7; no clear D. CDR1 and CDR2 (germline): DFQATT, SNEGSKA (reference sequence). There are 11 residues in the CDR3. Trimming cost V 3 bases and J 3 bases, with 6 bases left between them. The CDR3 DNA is TGCAGTGCTAGGGGATTCTACGAGCAGTACTTC. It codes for CSARGFYEQYF.

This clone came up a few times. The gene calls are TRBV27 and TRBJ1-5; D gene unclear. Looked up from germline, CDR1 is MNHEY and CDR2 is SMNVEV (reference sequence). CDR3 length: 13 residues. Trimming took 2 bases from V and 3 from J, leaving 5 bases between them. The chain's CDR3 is CASSLRDNQPQHF. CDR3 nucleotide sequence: TGTGCCAGCAGTTTACGGGACAATCAGCCCCAGCATTTT.

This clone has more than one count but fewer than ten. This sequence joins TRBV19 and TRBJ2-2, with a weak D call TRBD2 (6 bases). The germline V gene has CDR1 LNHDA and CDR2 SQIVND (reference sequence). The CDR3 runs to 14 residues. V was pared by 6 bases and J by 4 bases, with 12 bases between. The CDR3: CASSHTSPTGELFF. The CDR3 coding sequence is TGTGCCAGTAGCCATACTAGCCCCACCGGGGAGCTGTTTTTT.

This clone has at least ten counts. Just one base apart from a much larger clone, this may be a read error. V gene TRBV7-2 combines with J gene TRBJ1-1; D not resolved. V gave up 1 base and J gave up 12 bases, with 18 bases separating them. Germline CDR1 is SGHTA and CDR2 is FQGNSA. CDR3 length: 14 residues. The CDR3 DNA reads TGTGCCAGCAGCTTAGGGTCAATCAGCAGAAGATCTTTCTTT. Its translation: CASSLGSISRRSFF.

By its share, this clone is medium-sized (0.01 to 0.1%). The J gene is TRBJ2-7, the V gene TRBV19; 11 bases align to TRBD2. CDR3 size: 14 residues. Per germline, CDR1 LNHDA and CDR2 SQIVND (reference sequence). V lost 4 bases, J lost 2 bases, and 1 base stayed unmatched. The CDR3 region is CASSTSGGTYEQYF. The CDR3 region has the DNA TGTGCCAGTAGTACTAGCGGGGGGACCTACGAGCAGTACTTC.

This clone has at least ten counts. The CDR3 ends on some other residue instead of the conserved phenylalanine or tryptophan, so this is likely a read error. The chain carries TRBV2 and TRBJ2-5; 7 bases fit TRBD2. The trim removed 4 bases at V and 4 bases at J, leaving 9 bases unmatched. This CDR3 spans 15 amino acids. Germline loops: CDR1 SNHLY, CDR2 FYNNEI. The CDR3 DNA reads TGTGCCAGCAGTGCCACGGGGAGGGTCGCAGAGACCCAGTACCTC. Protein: CASSATGRVAETQYL.

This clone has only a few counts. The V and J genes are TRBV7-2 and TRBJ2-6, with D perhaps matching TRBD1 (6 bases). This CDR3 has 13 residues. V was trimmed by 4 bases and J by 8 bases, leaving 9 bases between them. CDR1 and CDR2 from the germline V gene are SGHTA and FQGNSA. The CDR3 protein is CASSSQGSNVLTF. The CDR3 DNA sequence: TGTGCCAGCAGCTCTCAGGGGTCCAACGTCCTGACTTTC.

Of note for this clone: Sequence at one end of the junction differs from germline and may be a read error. In DNA, the CDR3 is TGTTCCAGCAGCTTGGGACAGACGGGGAACACAGATACTCAGTATTTT. Translating gives CSSSLGQTGNTDTQYF. The V call is TRBV5-4, the J call TRBJ2-3, with TRBD1 matching over 7 bases. Germline CDR1 and CDR2: SGHNT and YYREEE (reference sequence). The CDR3 has 16 amino acids.